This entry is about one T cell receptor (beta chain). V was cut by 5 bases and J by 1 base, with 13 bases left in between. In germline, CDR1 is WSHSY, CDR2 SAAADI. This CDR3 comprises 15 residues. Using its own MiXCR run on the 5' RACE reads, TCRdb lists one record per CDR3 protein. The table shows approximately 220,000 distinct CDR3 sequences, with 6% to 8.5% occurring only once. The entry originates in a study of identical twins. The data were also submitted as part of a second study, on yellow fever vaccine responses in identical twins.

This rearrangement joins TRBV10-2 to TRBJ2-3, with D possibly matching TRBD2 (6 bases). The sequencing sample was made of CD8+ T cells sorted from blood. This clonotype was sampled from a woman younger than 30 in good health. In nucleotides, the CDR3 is TGCGCCAGCAGTTTGGACCCGGGAGGCACAGATACGCAGTATTTT. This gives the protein CASSLDPGGTDTQYF.